This T cell receptor beta chain was recorded in a study of Tregs in tolerant kidney transplant recipients. Study-wide points: Validation in larger populations is needed because few patients were studied.

This CDR3 is 13 amino acids long. Trimming shortened V by 5 bases and J by 5 bases, and 10 bases separated the two germline ends. Per germline, CDR1 MNHEY and CDR2 SMNVEV (reference sequence). Some clones are missing from TCRdb's copy, which holds only in-frame ones; the method was immunoSEQ multiplex PCR. The sample holds some 250,000 clones; 80% to 85% are singletons and the top ten take about 0.58%. As regards this clone: No antigen is known for it.

Unstimulated Tregs (CD4+CD25+CD127-) and CD4+CD25- non-Tregs were sorted from PBMCs. The source of this sequence is a human donor in good health. Sequencing input: CD4+ T cells from blood. The gene calls are TRBV27 and TRBJ1-5; D is uncertain. In nucleotides, the CDR3 is TGTGCCAGCAGTACATGGAAGGATCAGCCCCAGCATTTT. Protein: CASSTWKDQPQHF.